These T cell receptor beta chains were read from a single sample in a study of PD-L1 blockade in urothelial cancer. TCRdb's copy holds only in-frame clones and misses some; the assay was immunoSEQ multiplex PCR. The repertoire holds approximately 52,000 clones, with roughly 77% as singletons. The source was PBMCs, collected around atezolizumab (anti-PD-L1) treatment. Source of these receptors: a man in his 70s with urothelial cancer. CDR3s include the opening cysteine and the closing phenylalanine or tryptophan. The D gene is left open where the match is weak. Clone size is shown for a subset of rows, as once, few, many or a class of expanded clone.

-,few,TRBV12-1,TRBJ1-6,TGTGCCAGCAGCTCCGCCAAACGACAGGGAAGTAGCTCACCCCTCCACTTT,CASSSAKRQGSSSPLHF
-,medium-sized,TRBV4-1,TRBJ2-1,TGCGCCAGCAGCCAAGAAGAGGACTACAATGAGCAGTTCTTC,CASSQEEDYNEQFF
TRBD1,-,TRBV7-9,TRBJ1-3,TGTGCCAGCTCCAAGACAGGGTTCGGAGCTGGAAACACCATATATTTT,CASSKTGFGAGNTIYF
-,-,TRBV4-3,TRBJ1-3,TGCGCCAGCAGCCCATCCGGGTCGTCTGGAAACACCATATATTTT,CASSPSGSSGNTIYF
TRBD1,-,TRBV28,TRBJ2-7,TGTGCCAGCAGTCTCACAGGGGGGCACGAGCAGTACTTC,CASSLTGGHEQYF
TRBD1,-,TRBV11-2,TRBJ2-1,TGTGCCAGCAGCTCTGGACAGGGGTTAACCTACAATGAGCAGTTCTTC,CASSSGQGLTYNEQFF
-,-,TRBV28,TRBJ1-1,TGTGCCAGCACCCTTGGGGGTACCGGGGGGCCTGAAGCTTTCTTT,CASTLGGTGGPEAFF
-,-,TRBV19,TRBJ2-1,TGTGCCAGTAGTATAGATGAGTCGACTTTCAATGAGCAGTTCTTC,CASSIDESTFNEQFF
TRBD2,-,TRBV25-1,TRBJ2-3,TGTGCCAGCAGTGAAAGGACGGGAGGGGGAGATACGCAGTATTTT,CASSERTGGGDTQYF
-,-,TRBV5-6,TRBJ2-3,TGTGCCAGCAGCTCCGCGGGGCCAGATACGCAGTATTTT,CASSSAGPDTQYF
-,-,TRBV4-3,TRBJ1-3,TGCGCCAGCAGCGCGACGTGGAGCAGCTCTGGAAACACCATATATTTT,CASSATWSSSGNTIYF
TRBD1,-,TRBV5-4,TRBJ1-2,TGTGCCAGCAGTTTGACAGGGCCCAACTATGGCTACACCTTC,CASSLTGPNYGYTF
TRBD1,-,TRBV7-6,TRBJ2-7,TGTGCCAGCAGCCCCAGACAGGGCTACGAGCAGTACTTC,CASSPRQGYEQYF
-,-,TRBV18,TRBJ2-5,TGTGCCAGCTCACAGGGACACTCGGAGACCCAGTACTTC,CASSQGHSETQYF
TRBD2,few,TRBV14,TRBJ2-3,TGTGCCAGCAGCCGGGGTGGACTAGCGGGGGATGATACGCAGTATTTT,CASSRGGLAGDDTQYF
-,-,TRBV21-1,TRBJ2-7,TGTGCCAGCAGCAAAGGGAAAGGGGCTAGCGGGAGAATAGGCCACGAGCAGTACTTC,CASSKGKGASGRIGHEQYF
-,few,TRBV12-5,TRBJ1-1,TGTGCTAGTGGTTCAGGGGTGGGCACTGAAGCTTTCTTT,CASGSGVGTEAFF
TRBD1,-,TRBV6-5,TRBJ1-6,TGTGCCAGCAGTTATGGTGGGACAGGGGGTTCACCCCTCCACTTT,CASSYGGTGGSPLHF
-,-,TRBV15,TRBJ2-5,TGTGCCACCAGGGGGGGGCGTGAGACCCAGTACTTC,CATRGGRETQYF
-,-,TRBV30,TRBJ2-1,TGTGCCTGGATATCAAAGATTGGGCAGGGGAGAATCAATGAGCAGTTCTTC,CAWISKIGQGRINEQFF
TRBD1,-,TRBV2,TRBJ1-1,TGTGCCAGCAGGGACAGGGCTGGGACTGAAGCTTTCTTT,CASRDRAGTEAFF
TRBD1,-,TRBV28,TRBJ1-1,TGTGCCAGCAGTCCGGGACAGGGCTCCTTGAACACTGAAGCTTTCTTT,CASSPGQGSLNTEAFF
TRBD2,once,TRBV27,TRBJ2-1,TGTGCCAGCAGGACTAGCGGGAGGGCCTGGGAGCAGTTCTTC,CASRTSGRAWEQFF
TRBD1,-,TRBV4-1,TRBJ1-1,TGCGCCAGCAGCCGCCGGACAGGGGAAGGATCTGAAGCTTTCTTT,CASSRRTGEGSEAFF
-,-,TRBV30,TRBJ2-7,TGTGCCGGAGGGAGGAGTAAGTACGAGCAGTACTTC,CAGGRSKYEQYF
TRBD2,-,TRBV4-3,TRBJ2-1,TGCGCCAGCAGCCGCGGGACTAGCGGAAGCTCCTACAATGAGCAGTTCTTC,CASSRGTSGSSYNEQFF